The 7 T cell receptor beta chains listed next were all sequenced from one sample in a study of T-cell memory formation after mild COVID-19. TCRdb re-called the 5' RACE reads with MiXCR, one entry per CDR3 protein. Of fewer than 300,000 distinct CDR3 sequences in the sample, over 15% were seen once. Specimen: PBMCs or a T cell subset sorted from them (not recorded which). Receptors originate from a man between 18 and 35 years old who had mild COVID-19 (a few samples of this study predate the infection). Cell type and time point are not known.

This clonotype came up a few times. This chain links TRBV5-1 with TRBJ1-1; 9 bases line up with TRBD1. This CDR3 contains 16 residues. Trimming removed 0 bases from V and 4 bases from J; junction bases left unmatched: 7. From germline, CDR1 is SGHRS and CDR2 YFSETQ. Written as DNA, the CDR3 is TGCGCCAGCAGCTTGGGGGTGACAGGGGGGCTCACTGAAGCTTTCTTT. This codes for CASSLGVTGGLTEAFF.

V usage is TRBV2 and J usage is TRBJ2-7; the match to TRBD1 covers 8 bases. The CDR3 spans 12 residues. The trim removed 7 bases at V and 5 bases at J, leaving 4 bases unmatched. Germline CDR1 is SNHLY and CDR2 is FYNNEI. DNA of the CDR3: TGTGCCAGCAAATGGACAGGGCACGAGCAGTACTTC. This codes for CASKWTGHEQYF.

There are a few counts of this clonotype. This chain connects TRBV6-1 to TRBJ2-7; 7 bases are a match to TRBD1. This CDR3 has 15 residues. V dropped 2 bases and J dropped 0; count of bases not matched to a gene: 4. The V gene's germline CDR1 is MNHNS and CDR2 SASEGT. The CDR3 reads CASSEFGDSSYEQYF. CDR3 DNA: TGTGCCAGCAGTGAATTTGGGGACAGCTCCTACGAGCAGTACTTC.

This clonotype has at least ten counts. The chain joins TRBV9 to TRBJ2-3, with 8 bases fitting TRBD2. CDR3 length equals 15 residues. With V trimmed by 0 bases and J by 5 bases, 5 bases remained unmatched. Germline lookup yields CDR1 SGDLS and CDR2 YYNGEE. CDR3 protein: CASSVDGGVLDTQYF. As DNA, the CDR3 is TGTGCCAGCAGCGTAGACGGGGGGGTGCTAGATACGCAGTATTTT.

The chain couples TRBV4-3 to TRBJ2-1; tentative D call: TRBD1 (6 bases). The V gene lost 5 bases and the J gene lost 12 bases, with 17 bases spanning the gap. Germline V lookup: CDR1 LGHNA, CDR2 YSLEER. The CDR3 covers 13 residues. For the CDR3, the DNA is TGCGCCAGCAGCTCTCGGACAGCAAAAGGGCAGTTCTTC. Its protein is CASSSRTAKGQFF.

The chain has TRBV7-3 and TRBJ2-1; 7 nucleotides match TRBD1. The V and J ends lost 3 bases and 7 bases, in that order; junction bases with no gene match: 9. Germline CDR1 reads SGHTA; CDR2 reads FQGTGA. The CDR3 sequence is 15 residues long. CDR3 sequence reads: CASSFGTAGENEQFF. In DNA form, the CDR3 reads TGTGCCAGCAGCTTTGGGACAGCAGGTGAGAATGAGCAGTTCTTC.

This clonotype showed up just a few times. This sequence joins TRBV7-8 and TRBJ2-7; D is undetermined. Germline V gene lookup returns CDR1 SGHVS and CDR2 FQNEAQ. CDR3 size: 14 residues. Trimming took 4 bases from V and 3 from J, leaving 13 bases between them. DNA for the CDR3: TGTGCCAGCAGCTGGAACGTCGGTGACTACGAGCAGTACTTC. As protein: CASSWNVGDYEQYF. Complete variable domain (other parts from reference TRBV7-8 and TRBJ2-7): GAGVSQSPRYKVAKRGQDVALRCDPISGHVSLFWYQQALGQGPEFLTYFQNEAQLDKSGLPSDRFFAERPEGSVSTLKIQRTQQEDSAVYLCASSWNVGDYEQYFGPGTRLTVT.